The 7 T cell receptor beta chains listed next were all sequenced from one sample in a study of early T cells in non-severe SARS-CoV-2 infection. TCRdb called the 5' RACE reads again in MiXCR, with one record for every CDR3 protein. The sample carries 25,000 to 35,000 distinct CDR3 sequences, roughly 4.5% recorded once. The specimen was whole blood. These TCRs come from an adult who was a healthcare worker with PCR-confirmed SARS-CoV-2 infection or an uninfected control (not recorded which).

Ten or more counts support this clonotype. This chain connects TRBV12-3 or TRBV12-4 to TRBJ2-1; D is perhaps TRBD2 (6 bases). This CDR3 spans 15 amino acids. Between the trimmed V and J ends, which lost 9 bases and 3 bases, there was a span of 18 bases. The chain's CDR3 is CASRLGLLDYNEQFF. The DNA of the CDR3 is TGTGCCAGTCGCCTGGGACTTTTAGACTACAATGAGCAGTTCTTC.

This clonotype was seen at least ten times. This chain links TRBV3-1 with TRBJ2-1, with TRBD1 as a possible D gene (6 bases). The germline gives CDR1 LGHDT, CDR2 YNNKEL (reference sequence). The V and J ends lost 0 bases and 3 bases respectively, with 24 bases between them. The CDR3 is 20 amino acids. The CDR3 region has the DNA TGTGCCAGCAGCCAAGAGTTCCTTAAGCCCAAGACGGACAGCTACAATGAGCAGTTCTTC. Protein: CASSQEFLKPKTDSYNEQFF.

The chain recombines TRBV7-2 with TRBJ2-3; 9 bases fit TRBD1. J was trimmed by 4 bases and V by 6 bases; bases with no gene match: 8. Looked up from germline, CDR1 is SGHTA and CDR2 is FQGNSA. The CDR3 has 15 amino acids. Written as DNA, the CDR3 is TGTGCCAGCAGAGAGGGACAGGGAAATTCAGATACGCAGTATTTT. Its protein product is CASREGQGNSDTQYF.

The chain combines TRBV24-1 with TRBJ2-2, with 10 positions matching TRBD2. V shed 5 bases and J 6 bases; nucleotides not matched to a gene: 8. CDR1 is KGHDR, CDR2 SFDVKD, per germline. The CDR3 loop spans 16 amino acids. The CDR3 spells CATSGLKTSGSGELFF. The CDR3 DNA reads TGTGCCACCAGTGGTCTTAAGACTAGCGGGTCCGGGGAGCTGTTTTTT.

The chain joins TRBV7-3 to TRBJ2-5; D is perhaps TRBD2 (5 bases). CDR1 SGHTA and CDR2 FQGTGA come from the germline V gene. This CDR3 contains 13 residues. The germline V and J ends were trimmed by 5 bases and 5 bases, with 12 bases remaining between them. Here the CDR3 reads CASSQRTGETQYF. The CDR3 DNA reads as TGTGCCAGCAGCCAGAGGACGGGGGAGACCCAGTACTTC.

V gene TRBV3-2 combines with J gene TRBJ2-3. TRBV3-2 is a documented pseudogene. CDR3 size: 15 residues. In DNA, the CDR3 is TGTGCCAGCAGCCAAGATCAGCCTAGCACAGATACGCAGTATTTT. It translates to CASSQDQPSTDTQYF.

This clonotype was recorded many times. The chain has TRBV6-2 or TRBV6-3 and TRBJ2-5; D is unresolved. The CDR3 extends over 12 amino acids. The germline V and J ends were trimmed by 2 bases and 5 bases, with 6 bases remaining between them. Germline-derived CDR1 and CDR2 are MNHEY and SVGEGT. CDR3 sequence: CASSYVGETQYF. The CDR3, as DNA: TGTGCCAGCAGTTACGTCGGTGAGACCCAGTACTTC.